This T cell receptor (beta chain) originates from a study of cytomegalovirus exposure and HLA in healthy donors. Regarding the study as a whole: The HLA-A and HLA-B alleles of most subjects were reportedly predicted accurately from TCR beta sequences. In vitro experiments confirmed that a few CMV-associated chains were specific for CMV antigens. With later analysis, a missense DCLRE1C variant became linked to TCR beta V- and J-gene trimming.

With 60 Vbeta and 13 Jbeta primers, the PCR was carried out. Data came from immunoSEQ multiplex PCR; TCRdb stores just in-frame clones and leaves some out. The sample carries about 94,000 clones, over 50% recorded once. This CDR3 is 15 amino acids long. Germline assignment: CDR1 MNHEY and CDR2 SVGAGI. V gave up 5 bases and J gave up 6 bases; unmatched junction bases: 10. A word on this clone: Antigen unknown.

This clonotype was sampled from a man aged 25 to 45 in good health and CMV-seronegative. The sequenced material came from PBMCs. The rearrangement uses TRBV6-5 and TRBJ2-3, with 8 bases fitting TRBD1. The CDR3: CASSRGQVAMDTQYF. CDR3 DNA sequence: TGTGCCAGCAGTAGGGGACAGGTGGCTATGGATACGCAGTATTTT.